These 29 T cell receptor beta chains were all obtained from the same sample, sequenced in a study of T-cell memory formation after mild COVID-19. TCRdb passed the 5' RACE reads through MiXCR, listing each CDR3 protein once. The sample shows roughly 580,000 distinct CDR3 sequences, more than 15% of them seen only once. The sequenced sample was PBMCs or a T cell subset sorted from them (not recorded which). The source is an adult woman who had mild COVID-19 (a few samples of this study predate the infection). Cell type and time point are not known.

The V and J genes are TRBV12-3 or TRBV12-4 and TRBJ2-1; D is perhaps TRBD1 (5 bases). The CDR3 is 15 residues long. The ends were cut back, 5 bases at V and 9 bases at J, with 20 bases in the middle. As DNA, the CDR3 is TGTGCCAGCAGTGCCCGCGCAGGGAACCAGGGTGAGCAGTTCTTC. This sequence encodes CASSARAGNQGEQFF.

This clonotype has only a few counts. The chain couples TRBV6-1 to TRBJ1-1; TRBD1 matches at 7 bases. In germline, CDR1 is MNHNS, CDR2 SASEGT. V gave up 6 bases and J gave up 4 bases; unmatched junction bases: 5. This CDR3 region has 13 residues. The DNA of the CDR3 is TGTGCCAGCAGGCGACAGGGAGGCACTGAAGCTTTCTTT. As protein: CASRRQGGTEAFF.

The table lists this clonotype with many counts. The chain is built from TRBV5-1 and TRBJ2-1; tentatively, D is TRBD2 (7 bases). The CDR3 spans 15 residues. Germline CDR1 and CDR2: SGHRS and YFSETQ. V was clipped by 1 base and J by 6 bases, with 14 bases between them. CDR3: CASSLLAGEGNEQFF. The CDR3, as DNA: TGCGCCAGCAGCTTGCTAGCAGGGGAGGGCAATGAGCAGTTCTTC.

This clonotype was seen a few times. The J gene is TRBJ1-1, the V gene TRBV9; TRBD1 is a possible D gene (6 bases). CDR3 length: 14 amino acids. The germline V and J ends were trimmed by 3 bases and 4 bases, with 13 bases remaining between them. Germline V gene sequence: CDR1 SGDLS, CDR2 YYNGEE. The CDR3 loop reads CASSAYQGITEAFF. The CDR3 nucleotides read TGTGCCAGCAGCGCTTACCAGGGGATCACTGAAGCTTTCTTT.

This clonotype occurred a few times. The chain employs TRBV5-1 and TRBJ1-1; D not resolved. This CDR3 spans 15 amino acids. Between the trimmed V and J ends, which lost 0 bases and 0 bases, there was a span of 9 bases. Per the germline V gene, CDR1 is SGHRS and CDR2 is YFSETQ. The CDR3 DNA reads as TGCGCCAGCAGCTTGGGGTGGCAGCTGAACACTGAAGCTTTCTTT. This encodes CASSLGWQLNTEAFF.

The chain couples TRBV30 to TRBJ1-1, with TRBD1 matching 10 bases. There are 14 residues in the CDR3. The V gene end was trimmed by 3 bases and the J gene end by 5 bases; junction bases not matched to a gene: 6. From germline, CDR1 is GTSNPN and CDR2 SVGIG (reference sequence). The CDR3 region is CAWSPGQGWTEAFF. CDR3 nucleotide sequence: TGTGCCTGGAGCCCGGGACAGGGGTGGACTGAAGCTTTCTTT.

This clonotype was detected only a few times. V usage is TRBV28 and J usage is TRBJ2-1; TRBD2 agrees at 13 bases. This CDR3 spans 14 amino acids. The germline V gene encodes CDR1 MDHEN and CDR2 SYDVKM. J lost 5 bases, V lost 10 bases, and 5 bases had no gene match. Written as DNA, the CDR3 is TGTGCCACCCTGACTAGCGGGAGGAACAATGAGCAGTTCTTC. Encoded protein: CATLTSGRNNEQFF. The whole variable domain, filled in from reference TRBV28 and TRBJ2-1, reads DVKVTQSSRYLVKRTGEKVFLECVQDMDHENMFWYRQDPGLGLRLIYFSYDVKMKEKGDIPEGYSVSREKKERFSLILESASTNQTSMYLCATLTSGRNNEQFFGPGTRLTVL.

This rearrangement joins TRBV4-2 to TRBJ2-2, with 9 bases matching TRBD2. CDR3 length: 17 residues. The germline gives CDR1 LGHNA, CDR2 YNFKEQ. Unmatched junction bases numbered 4, after V lost 0 bases and J lost 2 bases. In DNA, the CDR3 is TGTGCCAGCAGCCAAGAGCCAGGGACTAGCAACACCGGGGAGCTGTTTTTT. Protein: CASSQEPGTSNTGELFF.

CDR3 sequence (DNA): TGCAGTGCTAGATCCCCGGGAATCATCACAGATACGCAGTATTTT. Its protein product is CSARSPGIITDTQYF. V gene TRBV20-1 combines with J gene TRBJ2-3; D may be TRBD2 (5 bases). V gave up 2 bases and J gave up 2 bases, with 14 bases separating them. CDR1 DFQATT and CDR2 SNEGSKA come from the germline V gene (reference sequence). The CDR3 is 15 amino acids.

The chain joins TRBV15 to TRBJ2-3, with D possibly being TRBD1 (5 bases). Trimming took off 0 bases at V and 6 bases at J, with 10 bases between the two ends. In germline, CDR1 is LNHNV, CDR2 YYDKDF (reference sequence). The CDR3 contains 14 residues. CDR3 nucleotide sequence: TGTGCCACCAGCAGAGACAGGGCGATGGATACGCAGTATTTT. Translation gives CATSRDRAMDTQYF.

This sequence joins TRBV6-5 and TRBJ1-1; D is possibly TRBD1 (6 bases). Per the germline V gene, CDR1 is MNHEY and CDR2 is SVGAGI. There are 15 residues in the CDR3. The V and J ends lost 7 bases and 5 bases respectively, with 20 bases between them. The CDR3 region has the DNA TGTGCCAGCATTCGATTGGGGGGGGCGATTACTGAAGCTTTCTTT. Its protein product is CASIRLGGAITEAFF.

The CDR3 DNA follows: TGTGCCAGCAGTTTCGGTCCGGGAAGCACAGATACGCAGTATTTT. This translates into CASSFGPGSTDTQYF. The rearrangement joins TRBV12-3 or TRBV12-4 to TRBJ2-3; a weak D match, TRBD2 (5 bases). The V and J ends lost 3 bases and 0 bases respectively, with 10 bases between them. The CDR3 sequence is 15 residues long.

This chain links TRBV7-9 with TRBJ2-1, with TRBD2 as a possible D gene (6 bases). CDR3 length: 15 residues. Trimming took 7 bases from V and 0 from J, leaving 13 bases between them. Germline loops: CDR1 SEHNR, CDR2 FQNEAQ (reference sequence). CDR3 sequence: CASTPRGSSYNEQFF. The DNA for the CDR3 is TGTGCCAGCACTCCACGGGGGAGCTCCTACAATGAGCAGTTCTTC.

The chain is built from TRBV5-1 and TRBJ1-1, with unresolved D. The CDR3 length is 16 residues. Germline loops: CDR1 SGHRS, CDR2 YFSETQ. Trimming pared 4 bases from V and 1 base from J, leaving 17 bases between. CDR3 coding DNA: TGCGCCAGCAGCCGTGGACGAGGGTCAAGGAACACTGAAGCTTTCTTT. Residues: CASSRGRGSRNTEAFF.

This clonotype was seen a few times. The chain is built from TRBV12-3 or TRBV12-4 and TRBJ2-5; D is ambiguous. Trimming took off 6 bases at V and 1 base at J, with 9 bases between the two ends. The length of the CDR3 is 13 residues. CDR3 sequence (DNA): TGTGCCAGCAGATTGGCGACCCAAGAGACCCAGTACTTC. This gives the protein CASRLATQETQYF.

This clonotype was picked up many times. The genes are TRBV5-1 and TRBJ1-2; D is possibly TRBD1 (6 bases). The germline V gene has CDR1 SGHRS and CDR2 YFSETQ. Trimming left V 1 base short and J 4 bases short, with 8 bases between. The CDR3 consists of 13 residues. Here the CDR3 reads CASSLQGSYGYTF. CDR3 in DNA: TGCGCCAGCAGCTTGCAGGGGAGCTATGGCTACACCTTC. Supplemented by reference TRBV5-1 and TRBJ1-2, the full variable domain reads KAGVTQTPRYLIKTRGQQVTLSCSPISGHRSVSWYQQTPGQGLQFLFEYFSETQRNKGNFPGRFSGRQFSNSRSEMNVSTLELGDSALYLCASSLQGSYGYTFGSGTRLTVV.

This clonotype has more than one count but fewer than ten. This chain links TRBV10-3 with TRBJ1-4, with D unresolved. V was cut by 8 bases and J by 5 bases, with 12 bases left in between. Looked up from germline, CDR1 is ENHRY and CDR2 is SYGVKD. This CDR3 has 13 residues. The DNA for the CDR3 is TGTGCCATCGCCGGGAGACAAAATGAAAAACTGTTTTTT. Protein sequence: CAIAGRQNEKLFF.

The chain combines TRBV2 with TRBJ2-7; tentatively, D is TRBD2 (5 bases). With 5 bases removed from V and 4 bases from J, the gap between germline ends came to 15 bases. The CDR3 runs 14 residues. CDR1 SNHLY and CDR2 FYNNEI come from the germline V gene. CDR3 loop: CASSKEGMGYEQYF. The CDR3 region has the DNA TGTGCCAGCAGTAAAGAGGGTATGGGTTACGAGCAGTACTTC.

This clonotype has only a few counts. The J gene is TRBJ2-5, the V gene TRBV7-3; D assignment may be TRBD1 or TRBD2 (5 bases each). V was shortened by 6 bases and J by 1 base, with 12 bases between the two germline ends. In germline, CDR1 is SGHTA, CDR2 FQGTGA. The CDR3 runs to 14 residues. The chain's CDR3 is CASRRGRVQETQYF. For the CDR3, the DNA is TGTGCCAGCAGGAGGGGCAGGGTCCAAGAGACCCAGTACTTC.

For this clonotype: A junction boundary mismatches the germline segment, possibly from a read error. This chain links TRBV24-1 with TRBJ2-2; TRBD1 matches at 9 bases. Germline lookup yields CDR1 KGHDR and CDR2 SFDVKD. This CDR3 comprises 13 residues. CDR3 amino acids: CATSETGTGTVIF. The CDR3 DNA follows: TGTGCCACCAGTGAGACCGGGACAGGGACTGTGATTTTT.

This clonotype appeared a few times. This chain joins TRBV24-1 and TRBJ1-5, with no clear D. Trimming removed 3 bases at V and 3 bases at J, with 8 bases between. The CDR3 is 14 residues long. Germline V gives CDR1 KGHDR, CDR2 SFDVKD. CDR3 residues: CATSDDRTNQPQHF. The CDR3 nucleotides are TGTGCCACCAGTGATGATAGGACCAATCAGCCCCAGCATTTT.

J is TRBJ1-1 and V is TRBV2, with D perhaps TRBD1 (5 bases). Trimming took 10 bases from V and 8 from J, leaving 20 bases between them. The germline gives CDR1 SNHLY, CDR2 FYNNEI. This CDR3 contains 13 residues. The DNA for the CDR3 is TGTGCCACCCTTAGGGAGGGACCTATAGAAGCTTTCTTT. Translation: CATLREGPIEAFF. The variable domain in full, with the rest retrieved from reference TRBV2 and TRBJ1-1, is EPEVTQTPSHQVTQMGQEVILRCVPISNHLYFYWYRQILGQKVEFLVSFYNNEISEKSEIFDDQFSVERPDGSNFTLKIRSTKLEDSAMYFCATLREGPIEAFFGQGTRLTVV.

In its sample, this clonotype was seen a few times. The chain joins TRBV20-1 to TRBJ1-1; TRBD1 is a possible D gene (5 bases). CDR1 is DFQATT and CDR2 is SNEGSKA in the germline V gene (reference sequence). This CDR3 contains 12 residues. Trimming removed 3 bases from V and 1 base from J, with 6 bases in between. The chain's CDR3 is CSARTENTEAFF. In DNA form, the CDR3 reads TGCAGTGCTAGGACAGAGAACACTGAAGCTTTCTTT.

J is TRBJ2-2 and V is TRBV7-3; TRBD1 aligns across 8 bases. Germline V CDR1 and CDR2: SGHTA, FQGTGA. The CDR3 has 14 residues. The V gene end was trimmed by 5 bases and the J gene end by 6 bases; junction bases not matched to a gene: 5. CDR3 coding DNA: TGTGCCAGCAGCCCAAGGACAGGGCCCGGGGAGCTGTTTTTT. Residues: CASSPRTGPGELFF.

The rearrangement uses TRBV7-9 and TRBJ2-5; D remains ambiguous. Germline loops: CDR1 SEHNR, CDR2 FQNEAQ (reference sequence). The V gene lost 4 bases and the J gene lost 2 bases, with 11 bases spanning the gap. The CDR3 is 14 amino acids. CDR3 amino acids: CASSSIRSQETQYF. Here the CDR3 DNA reads TGTGCCAGCAGCTCTATCCGCTCGCAAGAGACCCAGTACTTC.

In this sample, this clonotype turned up a few times. The chain is built from TRBV11-2 and TRBJ2-1; D is unresolved. Trimming took 0 bases from V and 7 from J, leaving 10 bases between them. The CDR3 contains 14 residues. CDR1 is SGHAT and CDR2 is FQNNGV in the germline V gene. The CDR3 loop is CASSLEPRRNEQFF. In DNA form, the CDR3 reads TGTGCCAGCAGCTTAGAGCCACGGCGGAATGAGCAGTTCTTC.

The chain combines TRBV18 with TRBJ1-1; 8 bases agree with TRBD1. Trimming cost V 0 bases and J 6 bases; bases outside gene matches: 6. The V gene's germline CDR1 is KGHSH and CDR2 LQKENI. The CDR3 runs to 15 residues. The CDR3 spells CASSPPPQGASEAFF. The CDR3 DNA reads TGTGCCAGCTCACCACCCCCCCAGGGGGCCTCTGAAGCTTTCTTT.

Many counts were recorded for this clonotype. The V call is TRBV3-1, the J call TRBJ1-5; the match to TRBD1 covers 7 bases. Germline V gene lookup returns CDR1 LGHDT and CDR2 YNNKEL (reference sequence). With V trimmed by 2 bases and J by 3 bases, 7 bases remained unmatched. The CDR3 is 16 residues long. As DNA, the CDR3 is TGTGCCAGCAGCCAACATAACAGGGGAGACAATCAGCCCCAGCATTTT. Amino acid sequence: CASSQHNRGDNQPQHF.

The CDR3 DNA reads TGTGCCAGCAGCTTAGAGGCTAGTGTAGATGAGCAGTTCTTC. It yields the protein CASSLEASVDEQFF. The chain is built from TRBV7-6 and TRBJ2-1; no definite D call. There are 14 residues in the CDR3. Between the trimmed V and J ends, which lost 1 base and 8 bases, there was a span of 12 bases. The V gene's germline CDR1 is SGHVS and CDR2 FNYEAQ.